This section outlines one T cell receptor (beta chain) sequence together with its context. The antigen is undetermined. This specimen comes from a study of OX40 agonist ivuxolimab in advanced cancers. About the study: Every 2 weeks, ivuxolimab was infused into the patients intravenously at between 0.01 and 10 mg/kg.

Study results and caveats: Both blood CD4+ and CD8+ T cells showed clonal growth by week 6 at 0.1 to 3.0 mg/kg.

Measured with immunoSEQ multiplex PCR; TCRdb has only the in-frame clones, and not every one. This table holds 55,000 to 90,000 clones, just over 85% found once. The sequence was collected from an adult with an advanced solid tumor such as melanoma, head and neck, liver or kidney cancer. The material was CD4+ or CD8+ T cells sorted from blood, obtained in a trial of the OX40 agonist ivuxolimab.

As DNA, the CDR3 is TGTGCCTGGAGTGGGGGACAGGGTGGTACAGATACGCAGTATTTT. It codes for CAWSGGQGGTDTQYF. The chain recombines TRBV30 with TRBJ2-3; 9 nucleotides match TRBD1. The CDR3 covers 15 residues. V lost 1 base, J lost 3 bases, and 5 bases stayed unmatched. Looked up from germline, CDR1 is GTSNPN and CDR2 is SVGIG (reference sequence).